This T cell receptor beta chain is from a study of cytomegalovirus exposure and HLA in healthy donors. This PCR relied on a set of 60 Vbeta primers and 13 Jbeta primers. Sequencing used immunoSEQ multiplex PCR; TCRdb keeps in-frame clones, though not all of them. The sample carries approximately 200,000 clones, approximately 79% recorded once. This CDR3 has 14 amino acids. Trimming removed 3 bases at V and 3 bases at J, with 12 bases between. Looked up from germline, CDR1 is LNHDA and CDR2 is SQIVND (reference sequence). The source of this sequence is a man aged 18 to 35 in good health and CMV-seronegative. Sequenced sample: PBMCs. The chain carries TRBV19 and TRBJ2-7; D remains unclear. The CDR3 bases are TGTGCCAGTAGTATGAGCCGGAGAGACTACGAGCAGTACTTC. The encoded protein is CASSMSRRDYEQYF.